A single T cell receptor (beta chain) is shown here with its context. The data were obtained in a study of shared clonotypes between healthy human individuals. For the study at large: There were three CD4 naive, three CD4 memory, two CD8 naive and one CD8 memory plates per donor.

CD45RO-negative CD8 cells positively selected for CCR7 made up the naive population, which excluded terminally differentiated effector memory CD45RA+ cells. Only in-frame clones appear in the TCRdb table, and some are missing; sequencing was by immunoSEQ multiplex PCR. This sample carries around 1,900,000 clones, about 94% of them seen once, and the ten largest clones take over 1.5%. The CDR3 totals 16 residues. Trimming left V 0 bases short and J 5 bases short, with 17 bases between. Germline assignment: CDR1 SGHRS and CDR2 YFSETQ. The origin of this receptor is a man between 18 and 29 years old in good health. Some clones in this sample may be carry-over from other donors' samples. The chain carries TRBV5-1 and TRBJ1-2, with a possible D match to TRBD1 (6 bases). Sequenced material: naive CD8+ T cells from PBMCs. The CDR3 reads CASSLDLNGGAYGYTF. CDR3 coding DNA: TGCGCCAGCAGCTTGGATCTCAACGGGGGCGCGTATGGCTACACCTTC.